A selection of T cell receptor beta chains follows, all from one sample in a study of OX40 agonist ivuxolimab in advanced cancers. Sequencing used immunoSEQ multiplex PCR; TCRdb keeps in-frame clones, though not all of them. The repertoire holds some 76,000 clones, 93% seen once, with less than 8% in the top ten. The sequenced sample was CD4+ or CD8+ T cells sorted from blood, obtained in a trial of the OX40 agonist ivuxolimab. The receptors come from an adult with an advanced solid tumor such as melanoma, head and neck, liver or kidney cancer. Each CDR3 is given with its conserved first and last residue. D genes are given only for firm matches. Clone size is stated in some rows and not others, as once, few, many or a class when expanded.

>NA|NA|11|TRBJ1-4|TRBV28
TGTGCCAGCAGTTTGGGTGAAAAACTGTTTTTT
CASSLGEKLFF
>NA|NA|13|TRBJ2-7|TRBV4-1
TGCGCCAGCAGCCCAGAGGGTAGGGCAGAACAGTACTTC
CASSPEGRAEQYF
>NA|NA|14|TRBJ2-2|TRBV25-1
TGTGCCAGCAGTGAATTCGGGGTAGCCGGGGAGCTGTTTTTT
CASSEFGVAGELFF
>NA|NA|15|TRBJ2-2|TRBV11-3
TGTGCCAGCAGCTTAGACAGGGCCAACACCGGGGAGCTGTTTTTT
CASSLDRANTGELFF
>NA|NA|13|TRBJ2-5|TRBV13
TGTGCCAGCAGCGATTTTCGCGGTGGGACCCAGTACTTC
CASSDFRGGTQYF
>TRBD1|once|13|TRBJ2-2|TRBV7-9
TGTGCCAGCAGCTCGACAGGGGCCGGGGAGCTGTTTTTT
CASSSTGAGELFF
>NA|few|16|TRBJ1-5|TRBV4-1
TGCGCCAGCAGCCAAGATCTATGGAGGGATGGTCAGCCCCAGCATTTT
CASSQDLWRDGQPQHF
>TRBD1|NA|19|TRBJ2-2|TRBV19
TGTGCCAGTAGAGAGGGGACAGGGATGCTGTGGGGGGGCACCGGGGAGCTGTTTTTT
CASREGTGMLWGGTGELFF
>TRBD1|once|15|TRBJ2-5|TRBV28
TGTGCCAGCAGTTTAACAGGGGGCAACCAAGAGACCCAGTACTTC
CASSLTGGNQETQYF
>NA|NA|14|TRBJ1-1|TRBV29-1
TGCAGCGTTGAAGGGGGGGAGGCAGGGGCTGAAGCTTTCTTT
CSVEGGEAGAEAFF
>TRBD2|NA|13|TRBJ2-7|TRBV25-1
TGTGCCAGCAGGGTGAGCGGGGCCTACGAGCAGTACTTC
CASRVSGAYEQYF
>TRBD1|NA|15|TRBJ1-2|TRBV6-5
TGTGCCAGCAGTTACTCCGAGACAGGGGGTATTGGCTACACCTTC
CASSYSETGGIGYTF
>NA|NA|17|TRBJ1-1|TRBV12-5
TGTGCTAGTGGTTTGGTATTTGAGGCAGCTATGAACACTGAAGCTTTCTTT
CASGLVFEAAMNTEAFF
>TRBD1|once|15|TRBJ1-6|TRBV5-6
TGTGCCAGCAGCGGGGACAGGGGGTATAATTCACCCCTCCACTTT
CASSGDRGYNSPLHF
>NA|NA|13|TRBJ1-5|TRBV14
TGTGCCAGCAGCCCGTCGCCAGGGCAGCCCCAGCATTTT
CASSPSPGQPQHF
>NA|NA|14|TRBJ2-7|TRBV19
TGTGCCAGTAGTATAACAGGAGGGGGCTACGAGCAGTACTTC
CASSITGGGYEQYF
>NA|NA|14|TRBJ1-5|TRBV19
TGTGCCAGTAGTATACTGGGCAGCAATCAGCCCCAGCATTTT
CASSILGSNQPQHF
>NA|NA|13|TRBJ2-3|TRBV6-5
TGTGCCAGCAGTTACTTTAGCACAGATACGCAGTATTTT
CASSYFSTDTQYF
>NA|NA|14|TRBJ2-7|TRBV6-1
TGTGCCAGCAGTGAAGGGGGACATCTGGGCGAGCAGTACTTC
CASSEGGHLGEQYF
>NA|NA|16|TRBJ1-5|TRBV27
TGTGCCAGCAGCCCGCAAGGTCGGTATGGCAATCAGCCCCAGCATTTT
CASSPQGRYGNQPQHF
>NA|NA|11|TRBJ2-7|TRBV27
TGTGCCGCCACCAGACGGGACGAGCAGTACTTC
CAATRRDEQYF
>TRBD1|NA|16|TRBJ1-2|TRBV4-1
TGCGCCAGCAGCCCAAAAACAGGGGGAAGGTACTATGGCTACACCTTC
CASSPKTGGRYYGYTF
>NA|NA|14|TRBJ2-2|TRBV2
TGTGCCAGCAGTGACAGGGGATCCACCGGGGAGCTGTTTTTT
CASSDRGSTGELFF
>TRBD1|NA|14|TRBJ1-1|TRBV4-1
TGCGCCAGCAGCCAACGACAGGGGAACACTGAAGCTTTCTTT
CASSQRQGNTEAFF
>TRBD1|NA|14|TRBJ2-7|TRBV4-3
TGCGCCAGCAGCGACGGACAGGGGGCACCCCAGCAGTACTTC
CASSDGQGAPQQYF
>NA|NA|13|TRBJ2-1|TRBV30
TGTGCCTGGAGTCCGGGACCGGGCAATGAGCAGTTCTTC
CAWSPGPGNEQFF
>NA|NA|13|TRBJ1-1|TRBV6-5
TGTGCCAGCAGTATTGCGGGTGGGACTGAAGCTTTCTTT
CASSIAGGTEAFF
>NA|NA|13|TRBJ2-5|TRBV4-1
TGCGCCAGCAGCCGAACAGGGTCAGAGACCCAGTACTTC
CASSRTGSETQYF
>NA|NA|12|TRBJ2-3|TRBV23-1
TGCGCCAAAACAGGGATCAAAGATACGCAGTATTTT
CAKTGIKDTQYF
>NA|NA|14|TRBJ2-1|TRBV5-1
TGCGCCAGCAGGTTGGGTGGACTGGACAATGAGCAGTTCTTC
CASRLGGLDNEQFF
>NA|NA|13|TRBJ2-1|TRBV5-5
TGTGCCAGCAGCTTGGGCGAGAGCAATGAGCAGTTCTTC
CASSLGESNEQFF
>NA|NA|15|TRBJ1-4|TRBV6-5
TGTGCCAGCAGTTACTCTTTAACAGGCGGGGAAAAACTGTTTTTT
CASSYSLTGGEKLFF
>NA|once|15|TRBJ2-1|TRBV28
TGTGCCAGCAGCCGACACAGGGCGAGATACAATGAGCAGTTCTTC
CASSRHRARYNEQFF
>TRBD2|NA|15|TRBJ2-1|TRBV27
TGTGCCAGCAGTTTAGTCTTAGCGGGGTCCAATGAGCAGTTCTTC
CASSLVLAGSNEQFF
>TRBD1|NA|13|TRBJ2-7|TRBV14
TGTGCCAGCAGCCGAACAGGGGGCCACGAGCAGTACTTC
CASSRTGGHEQYF
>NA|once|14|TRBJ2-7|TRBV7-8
TGTGCCAGCAGCGCCGGACAGCTTTCCTACGAGCAGTACTTC
CASSAGQLSYEQYF
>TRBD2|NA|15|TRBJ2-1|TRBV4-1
TGCGCCAGCAGCCAAGTTGGACCGGGGGGCAATGAGCAGTTCTTC
CASSQVGPGGNEQFF
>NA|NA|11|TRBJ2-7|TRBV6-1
TGTGCCAGCAGGGCGGTCTACGAGCAGTACTTC
CASRAVYEQYF
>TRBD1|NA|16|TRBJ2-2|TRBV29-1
TGCAGCGTTGAGGGGACAGGGGGAGGAGAGACCGGGGAGCTGTTTTTT
CSVEGTGGGETGELFF
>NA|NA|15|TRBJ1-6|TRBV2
TGTGCCAGCAGTGAAACAGGGAGATATAATTCACCCCTCCACTTT
CASSETGRYNSPLHF
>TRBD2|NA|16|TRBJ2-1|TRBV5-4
TGTGCCAGCAGCTTCCCTAGCGGGAGGGCCTTGGATGAGCAGTTCTTC
CASSFPSGRALDEQFF
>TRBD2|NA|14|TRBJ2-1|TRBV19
TGTGCCAGTACGGCGGGAGGGCACTACAATGAGCAGTTCTTC
CASTAGGHYNEQFF
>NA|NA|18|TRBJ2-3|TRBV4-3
TGCGCCAGCAGCCAGACGCTCCGGGACTTTTCTATCACAGATACGCAGTATTTT
CASSQTLRDFSITDTQYF
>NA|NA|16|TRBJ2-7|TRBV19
TGTGCCAGTAGTCCAACCCTTGGGGGAAGGGGCTACGAGCAGTACTTC
CASSPTLGGRGYEQYF
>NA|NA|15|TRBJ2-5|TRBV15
TGTGCCACCAGCAGAACAGCCCTCGGGGGAGAGACCCAGTACTTC
CATSRTALGGETQYF
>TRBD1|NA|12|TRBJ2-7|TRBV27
TGTGCCAGCAGTTCGACAGGGCACGAGCAGTACTTC
CASSSTGHEQYF
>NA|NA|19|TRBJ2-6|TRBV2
TGTGCCAGCAGTGATCTTCCGGGACACCTAGGCTCTGGGGCCAACGTCCTGACTTTC
CASSDLPGHLGSGANVLTF
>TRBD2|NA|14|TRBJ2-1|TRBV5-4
TGTGCCAGCAGCGGGACTAGCGGGGAAAATGAGCAGTTCTTC
CASSGTSGENEQFF
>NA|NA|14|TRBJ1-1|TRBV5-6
TGTGCCAGCAGTTGGGGGCTTATGAACACTGAAGCTTTCTTT
CASSWGLMNTEAFF
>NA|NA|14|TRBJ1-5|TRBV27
TGTGCCAGCAGTTTATGGGCTGTCGGCCAGCCCCAGCATTTT
CASSLWAVGQPQHF
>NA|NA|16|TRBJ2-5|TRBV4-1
TGCGCCAGCAGCCCGCTTTTAGGGAGAGTGACAGAGACCCAGTACTTC
CASSPLLGRVTETQYF
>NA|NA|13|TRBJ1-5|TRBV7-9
TGTGCCAGCAGCTTGGAAGGGGCTCAGCCCCAGCATTTT
CASSLEGAQPQHF
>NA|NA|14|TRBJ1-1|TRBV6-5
TGTGCCAGCAGTTATGAGGGGTGGAACACTGAAGCTTTCTTT
CASSYEGWNTEAFF
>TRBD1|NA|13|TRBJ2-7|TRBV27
TGTGCCAGCAGTTACGGGACAGGGGACGAGCAGTACTTC
CASSYGTGDEQYF